Sequencing of this TCR beta chain was carried out in a study of T cell repertoires in cytomegalovirus infection. CDR1 is MDHEN, CDR2 SYDVKM, per germline. The V end was cut by 4 bases, the J end by 7 bases, with 18 bases between. This CDR3 comprises 15 residues. From the reads, TCRdb called clonotypes with MiXCR, one entry per CDR3 protein. The repertoire holds roughly 300,000 distinct CDR3 sequences, with over 7.5% as singletons. Sequencing input: PBMCs. The chain combines TRBV28 with TRBJ2-3; D may correspond to TRBD1 or TRBD2 (5 bases each). The clonotype was recovered from a human donor in good health (CMV status not recorded). Some clones in this sample may be carry-over from other donors' samples. CDR3 amino acids: CASSYGPGPPNTQYF. CDR3 nucleotides: TGTGCCAGCAGTTATGGACCGGGACCTCCGAATACGCAGTATTTT.